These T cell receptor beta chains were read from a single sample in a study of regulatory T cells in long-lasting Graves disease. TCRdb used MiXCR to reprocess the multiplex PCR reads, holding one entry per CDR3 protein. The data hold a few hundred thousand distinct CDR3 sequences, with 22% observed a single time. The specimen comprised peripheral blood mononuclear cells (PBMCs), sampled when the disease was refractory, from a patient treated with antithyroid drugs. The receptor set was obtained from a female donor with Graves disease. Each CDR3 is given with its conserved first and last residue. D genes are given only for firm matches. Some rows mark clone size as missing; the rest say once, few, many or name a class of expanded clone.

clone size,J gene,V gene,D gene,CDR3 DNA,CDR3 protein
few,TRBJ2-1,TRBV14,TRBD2,TGTGCCAGCAGCCAGGGACTAGCGTACAATGAGCAGTTCTTC,CASSQGLAYNEQFF
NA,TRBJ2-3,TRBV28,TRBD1,TGTGCCAGCAGTCCCCCCTGGACAGGGCGCACAGATACGCAGTATTTT,CASSPPWTGRTDTQYF
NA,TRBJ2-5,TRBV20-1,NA,TGCAGTGCTAGAGTACCAGAGACCCAGTACTTC,CSARVPETQYF
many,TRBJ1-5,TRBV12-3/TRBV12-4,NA,TGTGCCAGCAGTTCAGGGTCCTTAAATAGCAATCAGCCCCAGCATTTT,CASSSGSLNSNQPQHF
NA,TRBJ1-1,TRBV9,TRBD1,TGTGCCAGCAGCGCAGGGGGCGTCACTGAAGCTTTCTTT,CASSAGGVTEAFF
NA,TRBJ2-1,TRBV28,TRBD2,TGTGCCAGCAGTCATCTTACTTATCTAGCGGGAGACTACAATGAGCAGTTCTTC,CASSHLTYLAGDYNEQFF
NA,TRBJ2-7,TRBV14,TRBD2,TGTGCCAGCAGCCAAGGCGGCGGGGGCGAGCAGTACTTC,CASSQGGGGEQYF
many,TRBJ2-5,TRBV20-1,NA,TGCAGTGCTGGGTGGGAAGAGACCCAGTACTTC,CSAGWEETQYF
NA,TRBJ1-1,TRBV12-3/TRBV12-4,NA,TGTGCCAGCAGTTTGAGCACTGAAGTTTTCTTT,CASSLSTEVFF
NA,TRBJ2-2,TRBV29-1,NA,TGCAGCGTTGCGCCCAGGTTGGACACCGGGGAGCTGTTTTTT,CSVAPRLDTGELFF
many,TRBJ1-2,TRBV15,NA,TGTGCCACCAGCAGAGATTGGGATTCAGGGTTTTGGTCCGGCTACACCTTC,CATSRDWDSGFWSGYTF
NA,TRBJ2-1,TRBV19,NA,TGTGCCAGTCGACAGGAAGGTTCTGGCAATGAGCAGTTCTTC,CASRQEGSGNEQFF
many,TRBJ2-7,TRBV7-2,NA,TGTGCCAGCAGCTTATTGGTGGGACGATTCTCCTACGAGCAGTACTTC,CASSLLVGRFSYEQYF
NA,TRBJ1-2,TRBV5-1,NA,TGCGCCAGCAGCTTGGTAGAGGGAGTGCCTTACTACACCTTC,CASSLVEGVPYYTF
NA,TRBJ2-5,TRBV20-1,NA,TGCAGTGCTAGAGATCTTAAGACCCAAGAGACCCAGTACTTC,CSARDLKTQETQYF
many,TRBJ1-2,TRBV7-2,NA,TGTGCCAGCAGCCCCCACCCCGGGGGTGGGTATGGCTACACCTTC,CASSPHPGGGYGYTF
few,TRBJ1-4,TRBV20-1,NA,TGCAGTGCTAATGGTTACGGGGATCCAGCTAATGAAAAACTGTTTTTT,CSANGYGDPANEKLFF
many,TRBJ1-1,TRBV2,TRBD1,TGTGCCAGCAGTGGTTCCGGGACAGGGGCCACTGAAGCTTTCTTT,CASSGSGTGATEAFF
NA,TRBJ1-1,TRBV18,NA,TGTGCCAGCTCACCAAAGCGTAGCGGGATGAACACTGAAGCTTTCTTT,CASSPKRSGMNTEAFF
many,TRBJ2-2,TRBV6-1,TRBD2,TGTGCCACCGGATCACGAGTAGCGGGGCCCTCAGCGAACACCGGGGAGCTGTTTTTT,CATGSRVAGPSANTGELFF
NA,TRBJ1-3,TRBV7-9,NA,TGTGCCAGCAGCCCCGCCCGGGGACGAGGAAACACCATATATTTT,CASSPARGRGNTIYF
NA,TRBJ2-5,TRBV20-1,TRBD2,TGCAGTGCTACCCTAACGGACGGGAGGGCTTGGGAGACCCAGTACTTC,CSATLTDGRAWETQYF
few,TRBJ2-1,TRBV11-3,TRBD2,TGTGCCAGCAGCCACGAACCTCCTGGCGGGAGGGGGCTCAATGAGCAGTTCTTC,CASSHEPPGGRGLNEQFF
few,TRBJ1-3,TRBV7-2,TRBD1,TGTGCCAGCAGCCCCGAGGGGGCGGCGGGAAACACCATATATTTT,CASSPEGAAGNTIYF
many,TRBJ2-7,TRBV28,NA,TGTGCCAGCAGGTCGGACGGAGAGCAGTACTTC,CASRSDGEQYF
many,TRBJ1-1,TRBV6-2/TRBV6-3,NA,TGTGCCAGCAGTTACTATCGATCTGAAGCTTTCTTT,CASSYYRSEAFF
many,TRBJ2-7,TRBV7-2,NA,TGTGCCAGCAGTTTCGGTGATGCCTACGAGCAGTACTTC,CASSFGDAYEQYF
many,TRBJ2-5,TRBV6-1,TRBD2,TGTGCCAGCATCCGGAGCGGGGAGCACGAGACCCAGTACTTC,CASIRSGEHETQYF
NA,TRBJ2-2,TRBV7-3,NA,TGTGCCAGCAGCTTAGAGCTAACCGGGGAGCTGTTTTTT,CASSLELTGELFF
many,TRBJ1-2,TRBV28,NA,TGTGCCAGCAGTTTAGGACGCCCGGCGGGGGGCTACACCTTC,CASSLGRPAGGYTF
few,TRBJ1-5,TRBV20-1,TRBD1,TGCAGTGCCCCCCCGACAGGGAGTATAGATCAGCCCCAGCATTTT,CSAPPTGSIDQPQHF
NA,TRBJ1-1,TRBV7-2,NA,TGTGCCAGCAGCCCCACATTGTCGGCCGGGAACACTGAAGCTTTCTTT,CASSPTLSAGNTEAFF
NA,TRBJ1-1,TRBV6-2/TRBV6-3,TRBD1,TGTGCCAGCAGTTTTAGGGACAGGGCGGGCACTGAAGCTTTCTTT,CASSFRDRAGTEAFF
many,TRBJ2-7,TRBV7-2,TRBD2,TGTGCCAGCAGCTTAATGGAGGGAGGGCCCGGCGAGCAGTACTTC,CASSLMEGGPGEQYF
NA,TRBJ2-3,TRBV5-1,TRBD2,TGCGCCAGCAGCCTGGCGACTAGCGCCACGCAGTATTTT,CASSLATSATQYF
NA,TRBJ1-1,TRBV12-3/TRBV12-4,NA,TGTGCCACCGAGGCGGCTCCGATGAACACTGAAGCTTTCTTT,CATEAAPMNTEAFF
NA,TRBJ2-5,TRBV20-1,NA,TGCAGTGCCCCCCAGGAGACCCAGTACTTC,CSAPQETQYF
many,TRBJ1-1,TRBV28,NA,TGTGCCACCTCCCCGGCAGGCTCAATGAACACTGAAGCTTTCTTT,CATSPAGSMNTEAFF
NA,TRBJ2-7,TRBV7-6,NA,TGTGCCAGCAGCTTTGTGGCGAGGGGAACGGGAGAGACCTACGAGCAGTACTTC,CASSFVARGTGETYEQYF
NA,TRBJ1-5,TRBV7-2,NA,TGTGCCAGCAGCTTAGCACCACAGGGTGGCGGTCAGCCCCAGCATTTT,CASSLAPQGGGQPQHF
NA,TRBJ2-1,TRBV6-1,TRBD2,TGTGCCAGCAGCCCGAGCGGGGGATCTGAGCAGTTCTTC,CASSPSGGSEQFF
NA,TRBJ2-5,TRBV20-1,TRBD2,TGCAGTGCTCAATGGGCTAGCGGATGGGAGACCCAGTACTTC,CSAQWASGWETQYF
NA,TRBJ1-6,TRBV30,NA,TGTGCCGGGGGGATTGGGGTAACCAATTCACCCCTCCACTTT,CAGGIGVTNSPLHF
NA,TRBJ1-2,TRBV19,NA,TGTGCCAGTAGCAGGGCTGGGTATGGCTACACCTTC,CASSRAGYGYTF
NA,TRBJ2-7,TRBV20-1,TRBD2,TGCAGTGCTAGGAATGGGGGACTAGCGTCTGGCGAGCAGTACTTC,CSARNGGLASGEQYF
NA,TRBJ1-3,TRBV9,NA,TGTGCCAGCAGCACCCTCCCGGACCGAGGAAACACCATATATTTT,CASSTLPDRGNTIYF
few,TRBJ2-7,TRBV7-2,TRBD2,TGTGCCAGCAGCCGACGGGGTAGCGGGAGGTTCTACGAGCAGTACTTC,CASSRRGSGRFYEQYF
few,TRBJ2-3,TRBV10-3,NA,TGTGCCATCAGTGCACTATCTCGCACAGATACGCAGTATTTT,CAISALSRTDTQYF
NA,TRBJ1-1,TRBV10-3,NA,TGTGCCATCAGGAGTAACACTGAAGCTTTCTTT,CAIRSNTEAFF
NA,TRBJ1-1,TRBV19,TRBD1,TGTGCCAGTAGTGAAGGGACAGTTGAAGCTTTCTTT,CASSEGTVEAFF
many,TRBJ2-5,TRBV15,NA,TGTGCCACCAGCAGAGATAAAGAGTTAGAGACCCAGTACTTC,CATSRDKELETQYF
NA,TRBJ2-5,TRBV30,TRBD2,TGTGCCTTCACTAGCGGCCAAGAGACCCAGTACTTC,CAFTSGQETQYF
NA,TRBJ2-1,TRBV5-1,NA,TGCGCCAGCAGCTTGGATACCGGGGGACGAAAATACAATGAGCAGTTCTTC,CASSLDTGGRKYNEQFF